This T cell receptor (beta chain) came from a study of regulatory T cells in long-lasting Graves disease. Study in general: Over 5 years of antithyroid drugs plus positive TSH receptor antibodies defined persistent Graves' disease.

CDR3 regions were amplified by Arm-PCR using iRepertoire HTBI primers to build TCR beta libraries. Authors' processing steps: Identified segments across samples numbered about 64 TRBV and roughly 15 TRBJ. TCRdb reprocessed the multiplex PCR reads via MiXCR and lists one record per CDR3 protein. The V and J calls here are based on TCRdb, not the publication. The table lists some 370,000 distinct CDR3 sequences, approximately 25% of them singletons. Time point of the sample: persistent/refractory GD, antithyroid drugs over 5 years with positive TRAb. After RNA was extracted from PBMCs, the TCR library was made from it. Trimming removed 2 bases from V and 3 bases from J, with 14 bases in between. There are 16 residues in the CDR3.

The sample was peripheral blood mononuclear cells (PBMCs), taken when the disease was refractory, from a patient treated with antithyroid drugs. The TCR originated in a woman in her 40s with Graves disease. The J gene is TRBJ1-5, the V gene TRBV12-3 or TRBV12-4; tentative D call: TRBD1 (5 bases). The CDR3 here is CASSLSYRTFNQPQHF. In nucleotides, the CDR3 is TGTGCCAGCAGTTTATCTTACAGGACCTTCAATCAGCCCCAGCATTTT.